This TCR beta chain was retrieved from a study of CD8 T cells in Susac syndrome (dated by TCRdb to the late 2010s). Notes on the research overall: Repertoire sequencing was used to test whether CD8+ T cell activation and differentiation in Susac syndrome was antigen driven. Overall results and qualifications from the work: The TCR sequencing and HLA analysis was acknowledged to have included a relatively small number of individuals.

CDR3 length: 15 amino acids, cysteine to phenylalanine. The DNA shown is the 45-base CDR3, in frame from base 1. CDR1 and CDR2 are read off the germline V gene (reference sequence) as LNHDA and SQIVND. V loses 7 bases of germline sequence and J loses 3 bases, and the interval between the two ends is 18 bases. RNA was extracted with the RNeasy kit and roughly 0.45 to 1 ug was reverse transcribed using random hexamers. TCR beta CDR3 regions were amplified with the immunoSEQ multiplex PCR assay covering 54 Vbeta and 13 Jbeta segments. To correct PCR amplification bias, a synthetic template baseline was used for both primer optimization and computational correction. The original methods were these. Reads were assigned to V, D and J genes according to IMGT and analyzed in immunoSEQ Analyzer, with only productive sequences retained. Clonality was calculated as one minus the Shannon entropy normalized by log2 of the number of productive unique sequences. Public and private clones were assessed among the 100 most prevalent clones of each patient and control. Susac-specific clones were defined as absent from healthy and MS cohorts, 850 to 1,300 published viral clones and other ImmuneACCESS disease sequences. TCRdb applied fastp at Q25 and MiXCR to the public reads, then kept only in-frame beta chains. A single entry per CDR3 protein holds the most common genes and DNA from its merged rows. The authors' filters were not applied to this entry. The table for this sample lists about 200,000 distinct CDR3 sequences; 85% to 95% of them were counted only once. The ten biggest clones cover approximately 0.082% of the sample.

This clonotype was counted a single time. The antigen it binds to is not known. Base qualities are missing; no much larger clone stands one base away. One read yields weak evidence. Peripheral blood CD8+ and CD4+ T cells from healthy donors, Susac syndrome patients and multiple sclerosis patients were profiled by high-throughput TCR beta sequencing. The multiple sclerosis controls were treatment-naive patients whose relapsing-remitting disease, either stable or active, fulfilled the revised McDonald criteria. Bulk CD8+ and CD4+ T cells were purified by magnetic negative isolation, while CD8+ TEMRA cells were enriched using FACS. Blood was collected in EDTA tubes and processed within 24 hours, with PBMCs isolated through density gradient centrifugation. PBMCs intended for TCR sequencing were cryopreserved in liquid nitrogen and were subsequently thawed in a 37 degrees C water bath. The sorted or isolated CD4+, CD8+ and CD8+ TEMRA cells had a purity of 90% or higher.

Sequenced sample: CD4+ T cells from PBMCs. Here the chain combines TRBV19 and TRBJ1-2, with the D gene too uncertain to name. The sequence was collected from a human donor with multiple sclerosis. The CDR3 in this case is CASKDEGRRDYGYTF. In nucleotides, the sequence is TGTGCCAGTAAGGATGAAGGTCGGAGGGACTATGGCTACACCTTC.